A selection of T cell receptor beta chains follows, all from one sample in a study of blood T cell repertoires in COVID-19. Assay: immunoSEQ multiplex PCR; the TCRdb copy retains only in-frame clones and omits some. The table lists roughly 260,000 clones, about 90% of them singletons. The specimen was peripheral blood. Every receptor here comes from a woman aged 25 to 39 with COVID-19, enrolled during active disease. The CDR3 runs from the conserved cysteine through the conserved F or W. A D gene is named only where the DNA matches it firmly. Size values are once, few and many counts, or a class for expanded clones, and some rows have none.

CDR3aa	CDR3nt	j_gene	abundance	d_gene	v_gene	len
CASSHNSNQPQHF	TGTGCCAGCAGCCACAATAGCAATCAGCCCCAGCATTTT	TRBJ1-5	.	.	TRBV6-6	13
CATSDRQGNYGYTF	TGTGCCACCAGTGATCGTCAGGGGAACTATGGCTACACCTTC	TRBJ1-2	.	.	TRBV24-1	14
CASSLTSGRISEQYF	TGCGCCAGCAGCTTGACTAGCGGGAGAATAAGCGAGCAGTACTTC	TRBJ2-7	.	TRBD2	TRBV5-1	15
CASSPPSGSRYEQYF	TGTGCCAGCTCACCACCTAGCGGGAGTAGATACGAGCAGTACTTC	TRBJ2-7	.	TRBD2	TRBV18	15
CASSYSVQVAPYEQYF	TGTGCCAGCAGTTACTCGGTTCAGGTTGCCCCCTACGAGCAGTACTTC	TRBJ2-7	.	.	TRBV6-5	16
CASSQGIHRATNEKLFF	TGTGCCAGCAGCCAAGGTATTCACAGAGCAACTAATGAAAAACTGTTTTTT	TRBJ1-4	.	.	TRBV4-2	17
CASSPIAGATDTQYF	TGTGCCAGCAGTCCCATAGCGGGAGCTACAGATACGCAGTATTTT	TRBJ2-3	.	TRBD2	TRBV6-5	15
CASTDYRIEYF	TGTGCCAGCACCGACTACCGGATCGAGTACTTC	TRBJ2-5	.	.	TRBV7-2	11
CASSPPGQGKNIQYF	TGTGCCAGCTCACCACCGGGACAGGGCAAAAACATTCAGTACTTC	TRBJ2-4	.	TRBD1	TRBV18	15
CASSSGRGTGELFF	TGTGCCAGTAGTAGCGGGAGAGGGACCGGGGAGCTGTTTTTT	TRBJ2-2	.	TRBD2	TRBV19	14
CASSSDRRLGTQYF	TGTGCCAGCAGTTCGGACAGGAGGCTGGGTACGCAGTATTTT	TRBJ2-3	.	TRBD1	TRBV27	14
CASRAVGAGELFF	TGTGCCAGCAGGGCGGTTGGCGCCGGGGAGCTGTTTTTT	TRBJ2-2	.	.	TRBV6-5	13
CASSVDRVGVAFF	TGTGCCAGCAGTGTCGACAGGGTGGGTGTAGCTTTCTTT	TRBJ1-1	.	TRBD1	TRBV2	13
CASSPYSNQPQHF	TGTGCCAGCAGTCCCTATAGCAATCAGCCCCAGCATTTT	TRBJ1-5	few	.	TRBV27	13
CASKRGASGAQYF	TGCGCCAGCAAACGGGGTGCGAGCGGGGCCCAGTACTTC	TRBJ2-5	.	TRBD2	TRBV23-1	13
CASSRDGTALSGYTF	TGCGCCAGCAGCCGAGACGGGACAGCCCTATCCGGCTACACCTTC	TRBJ1-2	.	TRBD1	TRBV5-1	15
CASSLVLGGAHYEQYF	TGCGCCAGCAGCTTGGTGCTAGGGGGCGCACACTACGAGCAGTACTTC	TRBJ2-7	.	TRBD1	TRBV5-1	16
CASSLGQVNEKLFF	TGCGCCAGCAGCTTGGGGCAGGTGAATGAAAAACTGTTTTTT	TRBJ1-4	.	.	TRBV5-1	14
CASKTSGIQETQYF	TGTGCCAGCAAGACTAGCGGGATACAAGAGACCCAGTACTTC	TRBJ2-5	.	TRBD2	TRBV2	14
CAISDRVSSYNEQFF	TGTGCCATCAGTGATCGGGTTAGCTCCTACAATGAGCAGTTCTTC	TRBJ2-1	.	.	TRBV10-3	15
CASRGGGSNQPQHF	TGCGCCAGCAGGGGGGGAGGGAGCAATCAGCCCCAGCATTTT	TRBJ1-5	.	.	TRBV10-2	14
CARAGGVYHMNTEAFF	TGTGCCAGGGCAGGCGGGGTCTACCACATGAACACTGAAGCTTTCTTT	TRBJ1-1	.	.	TRBV5-3	16
CASSLGARLGDGYEQYF	TGTGCCAGCAGCTTAGGGGCCCGTTTGGGAGACGGCTACGAGCAGTACTTC	TRBJ2-7	.	.	TRBV11-2	17
CASSSLGAHGDTQYF	TGTGCCAGCAGCTCCTTAGGAGCCCATGGGGATACGCAGTATTTT	TRBJ2-3	.	.	TRBV5-4	15
CASSLGGQGTRNTIYF	TGTGCCAGCAGCCTTGGGGGACAGGGGACCAGAAACACCATATATTTT	TRBJ1-3	.	TRBD1	TRBV9	16
CAISDPGEGKTYGYTF	TGTGCCATCAGTGACCCAGGGGAAGGGAAAACGTATGGCTACACCTTC	TRBJ1-2	.	.	TRBV10-3	16
CSVASQETQYF	TGCAGCGTTGCGTCCCAAGAGACCCAGTACTTC	TRBJ2-5	.	.	TRBV29-1	11
CATSGGTGDGYTF	TGTGCCACCAGTGGGGGGACAGGGGATGGCTACACCTTC	TRBJ1-2	.	TRBD1	TRBV24-1	13
CASSQVLAGGPSYNEQFF	TGCGCCAGCAGCCAAGTCTTAGCGGGAGGGCCTTCCTACAATGAGCAGTTCTTC	TRBJ2-1	once	TRBD2	TRBV4-1	18
CASSESAGGVFGTDTQYF	TGTGCCAGCAGTGAATCGGCGGGAGGGGTCTTTGGCACAGATACGCAGTATTTT	TRBJ2-3	.	TRBD2	TRBV25-1	18
CSASRAGASNTGELFF	TGCAGTGCTAGTCGGGCAGGGGCTTCGAACACCGGGGAGCTGTTTTTT	TRBJ2-2	.	.	TRBV20-1	16
CASSLESRNQPQHF	TGTGCCAGCAGCTTAGAGAGCCGGAATCAGCCCCAGCATTTT	TRBJ1-5	.	.	TRBV7-2	14
CASSQGLAGVDEQYF	TGTGCCAGCAGCCAGGGACTAGCGGGAGTGGACGAGCAGTACTTC	TRBJ2-7	.	TRBD2	TRBV7-9	15
CASSAGQGLTYEQYF	TGCGCCAGCAGCGCCGGACAGGGGCTTACCTACGAGCAGTACTTC	TRBJ2-7	.	TRBD1	TRBV5-1	15
CASSLLSGRNYEQYF	TGTGCCAGCAGCTTACTTAGCGGGAGGAACTACGAGCAGTACTTC	TRBJ2-7	.	TRBD2	TRBV11-3	15
CASSLGTSDTDTQYF	TGTGCCAGCAGCTTAGGGACTAGCGACACAGATACGCAGTATTTT	TRBJ2-3	once	TRBD2	TRBV7-9	15
CASSSGKETQYF	TGTGCCAGCAGCAGCGGGAAGGAGACCCAGTACTTC	TRBJ2-5	.	TRBD2	TRBV11-3	12
CATSRGGQSYEQYF	TGTGCCACCAGCAGGGGCGGACAGTCCTACGAGCAGTACTTC	TRBJ2-7	.	.	TRBV15	14
CATSDLASGGYNEQFF	TGTGCCACCAGTGATTTAGCTAGCGGGGGGTACAATGAGCAGTTCTTC	TRBJ2-1	once	TRBD2	TRBV24-1	16
CASSQDPAGTEAFF	TGCGCCAGCAGCCAAGATCCCGCGGGCACTGAAGCTTTCTTT	TRBJ1-1	.	.	TRBV4-1	14
CASSTGVGETQYF	TGTGCCAGCAGTACAGGGGTCGGTGAGACCCAGTACTTC	TRBJ2-5	once	TRBD1	TRBV6-2/TRBV6-3	13
CASSPGTGFREQYF	TGCGCCAGCAGTCCCGGGACAGGATTTAGGGAGCAGTACTTC	TRBJ2-7	.	TRBD1	TRBV10-2	14
CASSLGLAGVYEQYF	TGTGCCAGCAGCCTAGGACTAGCGGGAGTTTACGAGCAGTACTTC	TRBJ2-7	once	TRBD2	TRBV5-5	15
CASSRGQNTEAFF	TGTGCCAGCAGCAGGGGTCAGAACACTGAAGCTTTCTTT	TRBJ1-1	.	.	TRBV6-5	13
CASLGGSGSSGELFF	TGTGCCAGCTTGGGAGGGTCAGGGTCGTCCGGGGAGCTGTTTTTT	TRBJ2-2	.	TRBD2	TRBV6-5	15
CSASQQGKGYTF	TGCAGTGCTAGTCAACAGGGTAAAGGCTACACCTTC	TRBJ1-2	.	.	TRBV20-1	12
CSVEAGGHQYF	TGCAGCGTTGAAGCGGGCGGGCACCAGTACTTC	TRBJ2-7	.	.	TRBV29-1	11
CASRGLAGGELETQYF	TGTGCCAGCAGGGGACTAGCGGGAGGGGAGTTAGAGACCCAGTACTTC	TRBJ2-5	.	TRBD2	TRBV2	16
CASSIGLTSDTQYF	TGTGCCAGTAGTATAGGACTCACATCAGATACGCAGTATTTT	TRBJ2-3	.	.	TRBV19	14
CASSLDASGRFSTQYF	TGTGCCAGCAGCTTAGACGCTAGCGGGAGGTTTTCTACGCAGTATTTT	TRBJ2-3	.	TRBD2	TRBV13	16
CASSRGAGRGTDTQYF	TGTGCCAGCAGCCGGGGAGCGGGGCGGGGAACAGATACGCAGTATTTT	TRBJ2-3	.	TRBD2	TRBV5-6	16
CASSLTSGRAAGELFF	TGCGCCAGCAGCTTGACTAGCGGGAGGGCTGCCGGGGAGCTGTTTTTT	TRBJ2-2	.	TRBD2	TRBV5-1	16
CAIGLGNTGELFF	TGTGCCATTGGACTGGGAAACACCGGGGAGCTGTTTTTT	TRBJ2-2	.	.	TRBV2	13
CASSDGRGVEQYF	TGTGCCAGCAGTGACGGGCGGGGTGTCGAGCAGTACTTC	TRBJ2-7	.	.	TRBV6-1	13
CASSFPGSNQPQHF	TGTGCCAGCAGTTTCCCGGGGAGCAATCAGCCCCAGCATTTT	TRBJ1-5	few	.	TRBV28	14
CASTRAGANVLTF	TGTGCCAGCACGAGGGCTGGGGCCAACGTCCTGACTTTC	TRBJ2-6	.	.	TRBV6-5	13
CASSLVGGETQYF	TGTGCCAGCAGCTTGGTGGGAGGGGAGACCCAGTACTTC	TRBJ2-5	few	TRBD2	TRBV7-3	13
CASSQVGHPRDEQYF	TGCGCCAGCAGCCAAGTGGGACACCCCAGGGACGAGCAGTACTTC	TRBJ2-7	few	.	TRBV4-1	15
CASSLVPGGRLTDTQYF	TGTGCCAGCAGCTTAGTCCCGGGAGGGCGGCTCACAGATACGCAGTATTTT	TRBJ2-3	.	TRBD2	TRBV11-2	17
CASSARDRGEKLFF	TGTGCCAGCAGCGCCCGGGACAGAGGGGAAAAACTGTTTTTT	TRBJ1-4	.	TRBD1	TRBV7-9	14